This T cell receptor beta chain originates from a study of T cells in localized non-small cell lung cancer (dated by TCRdb to between 2020 and 2021). A note on the overall study: T cell repertoires of 236 early-stage NSCLC patients were analyzed, with tumors being compared against uninvolved tumor-adjacent lungs. A mean age of roughly 64 years was recorded for the NSCLC patients, of whom more than 120 were male and over 100 were female. The cohort comprised 200 to 300 treatment-naïve NSCLC patients with resected, localized lung tumors. Overall study results and their limits: The highest T cell clonality was observed in uninvolved tumor-adjacent lung, where clonality exceeded that of tumor, suggesting that antigenic responses were more focused in uninvolved tumor-adjacent lung. Higher blood T cell density associated with longer overall survival, while higher adjacent-lung clonality associated with shorter survival. Of the top 100 tumor clones, a median of approximately 60 were detected in paired uninvolved adjacent lung; 28 were also among that lung's top 100. Because multi-region tumor sequencing was not done, intratumor heterogeneity could not be ruled out. Because the study design was exploratory, TCR variables were selected using unadjusted p-values without false-discovery rate correction.

CDR1 and CDR2 are drawn from the germline V gene: MNHNS, SASEGT. The CDR3 runs 15 amino acids, cysteine and phenylalanine included. Only the CDR3 portion is preserved as DNA: 45 bases, with reading frame beginning at the first base. V and J are truncated by 5 bases and 5 bases respectively, leaving an intervening sequence of 18 bases. Note on this clone: The antigen it binds to is not known. Per-base qualities were not stored, and no clone one base away is much larger.

TCR beta CDR3 regions were sequenced from DNA using the immunoSEQ Assay. From the authors' description of their analysis: T cell density was computed as TCR beta template counts normalized to usable DNA estimated by amplifying housekeeping genes. The preseqR package was used to estimate richness by extrapolating to 400,000 templates for PBMC samples and to 120,000 templates for tissue samples. Clonality was defined as one minus Pielou's evenness. Tissue-enriched TCRs were identified through differential abundance testing performed on productive amino-acid clonotypes, with a minimum total count of 5 and an alpha of 0.1. The Jaccard Index and the Morisita Overlap Index were used to quantify repertoire overlap between compartments. TCR beta CDR3s were clustered by GLIPH together with public tetramer-defined viral CDR3s, and at least three viral sequences plus V-gene enrichment were required for viral motifs. Imported from immuneACCESS, the table was reduced by TCRdb to in-frame sequences with V and J called. These copies leave out some clones; in studies compared against another copy, an unresolved V gene accounts for under half, and the cause of the remainder is not known. V and J calls and clone size are given by that table; D and trimming were obtained from the DNA. Recorded for this sample are approximately 47,000 clones; around 86% of them occurred a single time. Clones ranked in the top ten supply 2.5% of the sample.

At diagnosis, peripheral blood, uninvolved tumor-adjacent lung and tumor were collected and were preserved as a mix of fresh-frozen and FFPE material. Blood samples were analyzed as peripheral blood mononuclear cells for TCR repertoire profiling. This clonotype was obtained from a man aged 40 to 70 with stage II lung adenocarcinoma. The specimen comprised PBMCs, sampled before any cancer treatment. Recombination linked TRBV6-1 to TRBJ1-2, with TRBD1 as a weak D call on 6 bases. The nucleotide sequence is TGTGCCAGCAGTATCATACAGGGATTTGGGTATGGCTACACCTTC. Translated, this is CASSIIQGFGYGYTF.